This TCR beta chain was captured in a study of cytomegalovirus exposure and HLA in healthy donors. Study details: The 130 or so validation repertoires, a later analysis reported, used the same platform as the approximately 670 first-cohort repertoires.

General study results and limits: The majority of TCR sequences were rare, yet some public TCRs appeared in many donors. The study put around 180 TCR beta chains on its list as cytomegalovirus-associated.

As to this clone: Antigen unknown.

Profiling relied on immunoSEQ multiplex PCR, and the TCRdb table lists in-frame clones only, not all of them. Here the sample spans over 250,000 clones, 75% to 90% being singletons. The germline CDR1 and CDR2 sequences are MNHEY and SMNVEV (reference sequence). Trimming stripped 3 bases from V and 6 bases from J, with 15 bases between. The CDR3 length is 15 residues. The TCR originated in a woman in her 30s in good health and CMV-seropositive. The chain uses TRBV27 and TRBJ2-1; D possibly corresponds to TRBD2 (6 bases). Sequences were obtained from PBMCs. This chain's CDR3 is CASSLSSAGLNEQFF. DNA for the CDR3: TGTGCCAGCAGTTTGTCTAGCGCGGGTCTCAATGAGCAGTTCTTC.